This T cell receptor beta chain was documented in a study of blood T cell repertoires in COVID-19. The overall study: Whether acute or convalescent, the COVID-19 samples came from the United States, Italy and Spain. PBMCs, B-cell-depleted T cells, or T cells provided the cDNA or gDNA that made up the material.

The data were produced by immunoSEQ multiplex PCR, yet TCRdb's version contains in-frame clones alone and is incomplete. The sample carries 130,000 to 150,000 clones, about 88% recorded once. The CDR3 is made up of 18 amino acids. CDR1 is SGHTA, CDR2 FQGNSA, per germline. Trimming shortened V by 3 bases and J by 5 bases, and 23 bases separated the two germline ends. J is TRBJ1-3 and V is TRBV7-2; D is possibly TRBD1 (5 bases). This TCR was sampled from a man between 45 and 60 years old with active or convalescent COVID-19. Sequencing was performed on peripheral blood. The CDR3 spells CASSFSRLRVTSRNTIYF. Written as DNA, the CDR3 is TGTGCCAGCAGCTTCAGTCGGCTCAGGGTTACCTCCCGAAACACCATATATTTT.